Listed here are 25 T cell receptor beta chains from one sample, sequenced in a study of OX40 agonist ivuxolimab in advanced cancers. Sequencing used immunoSEQ multiplex PCR; TCRdb keeps in-frame clones, though not all of them. The sample consists of approximately 60,000 clones, over 80% of them appearing once. Specimen: CD4+ or CD8+ T cells sorted from blood, collected in a trial of the OX40 agonist ivuxolimab. These receptors were collected from an adult with an advanced solid tumor such as melanoma, head and neck, liver or kidney cancer.

The rearrangement uses TRBV6-6 and TRBJ1-1; 8 bases agree with TRBD1. This CDR3 contains 16 residues. Germline V gene data show CDR1 as MNHNY and CDR2 as SVGAGI (reference sequence). The V gene end was trimmed by 6 bases and the J gene end by 4 bases; junction bases not matched to a gene: 13. The CDR3 DNA is TGTGCCAGCAGCCCACCCGGACAGGGTGTTGGCACTGAAGCTTTCTTT. This translates into CASSPPGQGVGTEAFF.

The genes are TRBV27 and TRBJ1-2; possibly TRBD1 for D (5 bases). The CDR3 is 14 residues long. Germline values: CDR1 MNHEY, CDR2 SMNVEV (reference sequence). Deletions cut 6 bases from V and 0 bases from J, with 11 bases between. CDR3: CASRGTPANYGYTF. CDR3 DNA: TGTGCCAGCAGGGGGACTCCGGCTAACTATGGCTACACCTTC.

In its sample, this clone was seen once. This chain joins TRBV10-2 and TRBJ1-6; TRBD1 agrees at 10 bases. The germline gives CDR1 WSHSY, CDR2 SAAADI. This CDR3 contains 13 residues. V lost 10 bases and J lost 10; bases outside the gene matches: 7. The CDR3 DNA sequence: TGCGCCACCTGGGACAGGGGAAGGTCACCCCTCCACTTT. This codes for CATWDRGRSPLHF.

The rearrangement uses TRBV13 and TRBJ1-2, with D tentatively TRBD1 (6 bases). The CDR3 has 13 amino acids. The germline V gene encodes CDR1 PRHDT and CDR2 FYEKMQ (reference sequence). The V and J ends lost 5 bases and 7 bases respectively, with 14 bases between them. CDR3 region: CASSITGRGGYTF. In nucleotides, the CDR3 is TGTGCCAGCAGCATCACAGGGCGGGGTGGCTACACCTTC.

The V call is TRBV7-2, the J call TRBJ2-5; TRBD2 might be the D (7 bases). The CDR3 loop spans 14 amino acids. Germline lookup yields CDR1 SGHTA and CDR2 FQGNSA. V was cut by 5 bases and J by 5 bases, with 15 bases left in between. The CDR3 DNA follows: TGTGCCAGCAGCAGAGGGGGGGCCGGTGAGACCCAGTACTTC. As protein: CASSRGGAGETQYF.

This sequence joins TRBV19 and TRBJ1-1; possible D gene TRBD1, 5 bases. V was clipped by 10 bases and J by 4 bases, with 25 bases between them. The CDR3 is 16 amino acids. The germline gives CDR1 LNHDA, CDR2 SQIVND (reference sequence). For the CDR3, the DNA is TGTGCCACCCAACTTACCTCAGGGATCGCGGCCACTGAAGCTTTCTTT. Translation gives CATQLTSGIAATEAFF.

This sequence joins TRBV4-1 and TRBJ2-4; D assignment may be TRBD1 or TRBD2 (5 bases each). V shed 1 base and J shed 6 bases, with 13 bases lying between them. CDR3 length: 15 residues. CDR1 MGHRA and CDR2 YSYEKL come from the germline V gene. The DNA of the CDR3 is TGCGCCAGCAGCCAAGGACAGTCCCGGGGAAACATTCAGTACTTC. Its protein is CASSQGQSRGNIQYF.

This chain links TRBV7-9 with TRBJ2-1; 10 positions match TRBD1. CDR1 is SEHNR, CDR2 FQNEAQ, per germline (reference sequence). This CDR3 is 15 amino acids long. V was pared by 5 bases and J by 8 bases, with 9 bases of the junction left unmatched. The CDR3 protein is CASSPGQGRGDEQFF. The CDR3 nucleotides are TGTGCCAGCAGCCCGGGACAGGGGCGGGGAGATGAGCAGTTCTTC.

This clone was counted a single time. The chain carries TRBV5-6 and TRBJ1-2, with 9 bases fitting TRBD1. CDR3 length equals 15 residues. Germline loops: CDR1 SGHDT, CDR2 YYEEEE. J was trimmed by 3 bases and V by 2 bases; bases with no gene match: 5. CDR3 bases: TGTGCCAGCAGCTTAACAGGGGGCGAGGACTATGGCTACACCTTC. Translated: CASSLTGGEDYGYTF.

The chain carries TRBV7-2 and TRBJ1-1; D is unresolved. The CDR3 sequence is 14 residues long. Looked up from germline, CDR1 is SGHTA and CDR2 is FQGNSA. Trimming removed 4 bases at V and 1 base at J, with 10 bases between. CDR3 DNA: TGTGCCAGCAGCTCCTCCCGGGGGAACACTGAAGCTTTCTTT. It specifies CASSSSRGNTEAFF.

The chain couples TRBV6-6 to TRBJ1-1; 8 nucleotides line up with TRBD1. The germline V gene encodes CDR1 MNHNY and CDR2 SVGAGI (reference sequence). The CDR3 is 12 amino acids. V dropped 5 bases and J dropped 11; count of bases not matched to a gene: 7. The CDR3 reads CASSPGQGRAFF. The CDR3 nucleotides read TGTGCCAGCAGTCCAGGACAGGGTAGGGCTTTCTTT.

The chain recombines TRBV9 with TRBJ1-4; D is unresolved. The germline V and J ends were trimmed by 4 bases and 7 bases, with 17 bases remaining between them. Germline assignment: CDR1 SGDLS and CDR2 YYNGEE. The CDR3 totals 15 residues. Here the CDR3 DNA reads TGTGCCAGCAGCCCCCTCGGATCAACGGCTGAAAAACTGTTTTTT. The encoded protein is CASSPLGSTAEKLFF.

Comments on this clone: One end of the junction is discordant with germline, which a read error may explain. At the DNA level, this CDR3 is encoded by other sequences in the same sample as well. The chain is built from TRBV15 and TRBJ1-2; D not certain. CDR1 LNHNV and CDR2 YYDKDF come from the germline V gene (reference sequence). CDR3 length: 13 amino acids. The CDR3 bases are TGTGCCACCAGCAGAGGAGCTAATTATGGCTACACCTTC. Amino acid sequence: CATSRGANYGYTF.

This rearrangement joins TRBV6-5 to TRBJ1-6, with a possible D match to TRBD1 (6 bases). The ends were cut back, 10 bases at V and 6 bases at J, with 16 bases in the middle. The germline V gene has CDR1 MNHEY and CDR2 SVGAGI. The CDR3 is made up of 14 amino acids. CDR3 nucleotide sequence: TGTGCCACCAAGGGGGGGACGGCTAATTCACCCCTCCACTTT. It encodes CATKGGTANSPLHF.

This clone came up once. The chain has TRBV7-9 and TRBJ2-7; TRBD2 matches at 9 bases. Germline CDR1 SEHNR, CDR2 FQNEAQ (reference sequence). The CDR3 extends over 17 amino acids. After removal of 3 bases from V and 0 bases from J, the junction contained 9 bases not matched to a gene. CDR3 coding DNA: TGTGCCAGCAGCTTGGTCTTAGGACTAGCGTTCTCCTACGAGCAGTACTTC. The encoded protein is CASSLVLGLAFSYEQYF. The complete variable domain, with remaining parts taken from reference TRBV7-9 and TRBJ2-7, reads DTGVSQNPRHKITKRGQNVTFRCDPISEHNRLYWYRQTLGQGPEFLTYFQNEAQLEKSRLLSDRFSAERPKGSFSTLEIQRTEQGDSAMYLCASSLVLGLAFSYEQYFGPGTRLTVT.

The rearrangement links TRBV5-1 to TRBJ1-1; TRBD1 matches 12 bases. With V trimmed by 5 bases and J by 5 bases, 10 bases remained unmatched. This CDR3 contains 16 residues. CDR1 and CDR2 from the germline V gene are SGHRS and YFSETQ. CDR3 sequence reads: CASRPHGTGGGTEAFF. The CDR3 DNA reads as TGCGCCAGCAGGCCGCACGGGACAGGGGGCGGGACTGAAGCTTTCTTT.

V usage is TRBV19 and J usage is TRBJ2-6; TRBD1 aligns across 8 bases. V shed 3 bases, J shed 2 bases, and the junction held 3 bases outside the gene matches. CDR1 is LNHDA and CDR2 is SQIVND in the germline V gene (reference sequence). The CDR3 runs 16 residues. CDR3 bases: TGTGCCAGTAGTATGACAGGGGAACCTGGGGCCAACGTCCTGACTTTC. Translated: CASSMTGEPGANVLTF.

The chain couples TRBV9 to TRBJ2-7; D call uncertain. The CDR3 is made up of 12 amino acids. V shed 3 bases and J shed 4 bases, with 8 bases lying between them. Germline assignment: CDR1 SGDLS and CDR2 YYNGEE. CDR3: CASSDGLYEQYF. The CDR3 DNA reads as TGTGCCAGCAGCGACGGTCTTTACGAGCAGTACTTC. Looking up the rest from reference TRBV9 and TRBJ2-7 gives the full variable domain: DSGVTQTPKHLITATGQRVTLRCSPRSGDLSVYWYQQSLDQGLQFLIQYYNGEERAKGNILERFSAQQFPDLHSELNLSSLELGDSALYFCASSDGLYEQYFGPGTRLTVT.

This chain connects TRBV6-5 to TRBJ1-5; possible D gene TRBD1, 6 bases. V lost 6 bases, J lost 4 bases, and 10 bases lay in between. The germline V gene has CDR1 MNHEY and CDR2 SVGAGI. The CDR3 is 13 amino acids. CDR3 region: CASRPTGNQPQHF. Written as DNA, the CDR3 is TGTGCCAGCAGACCAACAGGGAATCAGCCCCAGCATTTT.

The rearrangement joins TRBV12-5 to TRBJ1-1; 7 bases line up with TRBD1. This CDR3 contains 16 residues. V dropped 0 bases and J dropped 2; count of bases not matched to a gene: 6. Looked up from germline, CDR1 is LGHNT and CDR2 is FRNRAP. The CDR3 spells CASGLVITGANTEAFF. The CDR3 DNA reads as TGTGCTAGTGGTTTGGTAATCACAGGGGCTAACACTGAAGCTTTCTTT.

The V gene is TRBV5-1, the J gene TRBJ2-2; 12 bases map to TRBD2. Germline values: CDR1 SGHRS, CDR2 YFSETQ. This CDR3 spans 17 amino acids. The J segment lost 2 bases and the V segment lost 1 base, leaving 3 bases of the junction unmatched. The CDR3 bases are TGCGCCAGCAGCTTGACTAGCGGGGGGCGAAACACCGGGGAGCTGTTTTTT. Its translation is CASSLTSGGRNTGELFF.

As to this clone: Other nucleotide sequences in the sample specify the same CDR3. V and J are TRBV5-6 and TRBJ1-2, with TRBD1 identical over 7 bases. Germline CDR1 is SGHDT and CDR2 is YYEEEE. The CDR3 extends over 13 amino acids. Trimming cost V 2 bases and J 3 bases; bases outside gene matches: 1. The CDR3 is CASSLGTDYGYTF. The DNA of the CDR3 is TGTGCCAGCAGCTTAGGGACAGACTATGGCTACACCTTC.

This chain connects TRBV7-9 to TRBJ2-7, with D possibly TRBD1 on 6 matching bases. Deletions cut 2 bases from V and 0 bases from J, with 17 bases between. This CDR3 is built from 17 residues. The V gene's germline CDR1 is SEHNR and CDR2 FQNEAQ (reference sequence). CDR3 in amino acids: CASSLSTGPGFSYEQYF. The CDR3 DNA reads as TGTGCCAGCAGCTTATCCACAGGGCCGGGTTTCTCCTACGAGCAGTACTTC. Variable domain in full (rest from reference TRBV7-9 and TRBJ2-7): DTGVSQNPRHKITKRGQNVTFRCDPISEHNRLYWYRQTLGQGPEFLTYFQNEAQLEKSRLLSDRFSAERPKGSFSTLEIQRTEQGDSAMYLCASSLSTGPGFSYEQYFGPGTRLTVT.

This clone was seen only a few times. This sequence joins TRBV2 and TRBJ2-7; 7 bases fit TRBD2. J gave up 3 bases and V 9 bases, and 14 bases lay outside the gene matches. Germline lookup yields CDR1 SNHLY and CDR2 FYNNEI. The CDR3 extends over 15 amino acids. The CDR3 is CASRAGTTKNYEQYF. In DNA, the CDR3 is TGTGCCAGTCGGGCCGGGACTACCAAGAACTACGAGCAGTACTTC.

The rearrangement links TRBV6-1 to TRBJ2-7; D is unresolved. The V and J ends lost 6 bases and 6 bases respectively, with 15 bases between them. Germline V lookup: CDR1 MNHNS, CDR2 SASEGT. CDR3 size: 13 residues. CDR3 sequence reads: CASRTELGSEQYF. Written as DNA, the CDR3 is TGTGCCAGCAGGACCGAGCTAGGATCCGAGCAGTACTTC.